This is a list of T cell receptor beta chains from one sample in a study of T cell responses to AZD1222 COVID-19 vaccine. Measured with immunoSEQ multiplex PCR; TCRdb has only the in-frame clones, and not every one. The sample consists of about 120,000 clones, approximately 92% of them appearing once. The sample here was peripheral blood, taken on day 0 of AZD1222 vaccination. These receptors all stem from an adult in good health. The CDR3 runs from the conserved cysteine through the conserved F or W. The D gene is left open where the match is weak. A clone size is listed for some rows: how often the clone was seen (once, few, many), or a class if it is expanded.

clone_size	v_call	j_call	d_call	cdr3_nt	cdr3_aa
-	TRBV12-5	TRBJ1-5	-	TGTGCTAGTGCCCTGGGGGGGCTTCAAAACAATCAGCCCCAGCATTTT	CASALGGLQNNQPQHF
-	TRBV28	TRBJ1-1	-	TGCGTGAACACTGAAGCTTTCTTT	CVNTEAFF
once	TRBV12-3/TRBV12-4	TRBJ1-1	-	TGTGCCACCGGGGAGGGGTACTACACTGAAGCTTTCTTT	CATGEGYYTEAFF
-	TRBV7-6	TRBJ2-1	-	TGTGCCAGCAGCTGGGCCCGGGGCTCCTACAATGAGCAGTTCTTC	CASSWARGSYNEQFF
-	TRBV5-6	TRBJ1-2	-	TGTGCCAGCAGACGGCATGGGGGTTTATATGGCTACACCTTC	CASRRHGGLYGYTF
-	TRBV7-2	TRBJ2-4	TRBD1	TGTGCCAGCAGCTTTACAGGGGTCAAAAACATTCAGTACTTC	CASSFTGVKNIQYF
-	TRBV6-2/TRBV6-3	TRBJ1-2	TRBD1	TGTGCCAGCAGCGTAACGACAGGGTTTTATGGCTACACCTTC	CASSVTTGFYGYTF
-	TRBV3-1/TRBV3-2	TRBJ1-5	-	TGTGCCAGCAGCCCCGGGACAACTGAGGAGCCCCAGCATTTT	CASSPGTTEEPQHF
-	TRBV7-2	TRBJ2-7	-	TGTGCCAGCAGCTTAGCAGGGTCCGAGCAGTACTTC	CASSLAGSEQYF
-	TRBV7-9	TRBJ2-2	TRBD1	TGTGCCAGCAGCTTGACAGGGGGGATCACCGGGGAGCTGTTTTTT	CASSLTGGITGELFF
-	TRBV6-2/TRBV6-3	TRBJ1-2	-	TGTGCCAGCAGTCGTCATCCTGGCTATGGCTACACCTTC	CASSRHPGYGYTF
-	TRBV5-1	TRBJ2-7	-	TGCGCCAGCAGCTTGGAGGGGGACTACCTTTACGAGCAGTACTTC	CASSLEGDYLYEQYF
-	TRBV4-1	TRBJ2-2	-	TGCGCCAGCAGATTAGGAAACACCGGGGAGCTGTTTTTT	CASRLGNTGELFF
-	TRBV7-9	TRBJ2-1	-	TGTGCCAGCAGCTTACCGGGAGTGATCGATGAGCAGTTCTTC	CASSLPGVIDEQFF
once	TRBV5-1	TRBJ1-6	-	TGCGCCAGCAGGCGACAGGATGATTATTCACCCCTCCACTTT	CASRRQDDYSPLHF
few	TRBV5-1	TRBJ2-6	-	TGCGCCAGCGGCGAAACGGGGACCTCTGGTGCCAACGTCCTGACTTTC	CASGETGTSGANVLTF
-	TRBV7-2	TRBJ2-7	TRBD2	TGTGCCAGCAGTCTTAGCGGGGGGGCCGTCTCCGAGCAGTACTTC	CASSLSGGAVSEQYF
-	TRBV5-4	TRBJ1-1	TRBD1	TGTGCCAGCAGCTGGGGGGGACAGGCGAACACTGAAGCTTTCTTT	CASSWGGQANTEAFF
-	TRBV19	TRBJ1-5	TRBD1	TGTGCCAGTCGACAGGGAGAAGTCGTCGGCAATCAGCCCCAGCATTTT	CASRQGEVVGNQPQHF
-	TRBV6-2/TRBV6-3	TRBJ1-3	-	TGTGCCAGCAGTCACGGATATCCTGGAAACACCATATATTTT	CASSHGYPGNTIYF
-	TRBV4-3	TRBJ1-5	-	TGCGCCAGCAGCCAAGAGTTTGGTCAGCCCCAGCATTTT	CASSQEFGQPQHF
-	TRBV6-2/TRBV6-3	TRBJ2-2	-	TGTGCCAGCAGTTACCCTATGCGGGGCATTGACACCGGGGAGCTGTTTTTT	CASSYPMRGIDTGELFF
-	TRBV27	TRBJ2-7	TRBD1	TGTGCCAGCAGTTTATCCGGGACAGGGGGCTACGAGCAGTACTTC	CASSLSGTGGYEQYF
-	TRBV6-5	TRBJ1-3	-	TGTGCCAGCATCGAGGGGAGTACTGGAAACACCATATATTTT	CASIEGSTGNTIYF
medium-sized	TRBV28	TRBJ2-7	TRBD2	TGTGCCAGCAGTTTACCCGGGACTAGCGGGAGTGCCGAGCAGTACTTC	CASSLPGTSGSAEQYF
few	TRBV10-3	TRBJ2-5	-	TGTGCCATCAGTGAGTCGACAGAAGAGACCCAGTACTTC	CAISESTEETQYF
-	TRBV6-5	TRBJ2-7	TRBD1	TGTGCCAGCAGTTACTCTGGACAGGGTGTCTACGAGCAGTACTTC	CASSYSGQGVYEQYF
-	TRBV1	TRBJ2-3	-	TGCACCAGCAGCCAAATGAGAAGGGAGGTCGTTTCCACAGATACGCAGTATTTT	CTSSQMRREVVSTDTQYF
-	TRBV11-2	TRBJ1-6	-	TGTGCCAGCAGCTTAGTAGGCCAGGGCAATTCACCCCTCCACTTT	CASSLVGQGNSPLHF
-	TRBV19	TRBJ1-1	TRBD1	TGTGCCAGTAGTGTGGGGACAGGGAGCACTGAAGCTTTCTTT	CASSVGTGSTEAFF
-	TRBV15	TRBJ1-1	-	TGTGCCACCGCCGGGGGGGCGCGGGACACTGAAGCTTTCTTT	CATAGGARDTEAFF
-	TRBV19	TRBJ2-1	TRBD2	TGTGCCAGTAGGCCGACTAGCGGGATTTACAATGAGCAGTTCTTC	CASRPTSGIYNEQFF
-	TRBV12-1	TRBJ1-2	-	TGTGCCAGCACCTCGACGGACAACTCGAACTATGGCTACACCTTC	CASTSTDNSNYGYTF
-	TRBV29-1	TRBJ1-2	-	TGCAGCGTGGATGGACAGCCGGTTCTTTATGGCTACACCTTC	CSVDGQPVLYGYTF
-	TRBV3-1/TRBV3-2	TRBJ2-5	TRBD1	TGTGCCTCCCGGGACAGGGGTCAAGAGACCCAGTACTTC	CASRDRGQETQYF
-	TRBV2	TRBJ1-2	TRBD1	TGTGCCAGCAATCAAGAGACAGGGGAGGGTTATGGCTACACCTTC	CASNQETGEGYGYTF
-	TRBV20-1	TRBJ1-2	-	TGCAGTGCTAGTATACCTCCGGGGAACTATGGCTACACCTTC	CSASIPPGNYGYTF
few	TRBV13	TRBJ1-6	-	TGTGCCAGCAGCTTAGGGTTTGGGGGACCCCTCCACTTT	CASSLGFGGPLHF
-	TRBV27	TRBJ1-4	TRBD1	TGTGCCAGCAGACGGGACAGGGAGAGTGAAAAACTGTTTTTT	CASRRDRESEKLFF